This entry lists 4 T cell receptor beta chains sequenced from one sample in a study of cytomegalovirus exposure and HLA in healthy donors (dated by TCRdb to 2016 to 2017). The library was produced with the immunoSEQ multiplex PCR assay. The multiplex PCR relied on a mix of 60 forward primers for TCR Vbeta segments and 13 reverse primers for TCR Jbeta segments. TCRdb carries this immuneACCESS record with in-frame sequences only. Its versions omit some clonotypes, under half of them owing to an unresolved V gene in the studies checked, with the rest unexplained. The sample table lists about 60,000 clones, around 80% of them with a count of one. The ten largest clones capture nearly 6% of the sample. Sequencing used PBMCs. The receptors stem from a male donor in good health and CMV-seronegative.

This chain joins TRBV7-2 and TRBJ2-1; D possibly corresponds to TRBD2 (6 bases). Trimming took 4 bases from V and 4 from J, leaving 14 bases between them. Germline CDR1 SGHTA, CDR2 FQGNSA. This CDR3 has 15 residues. The CDR3 region is CASSSLSGSYNEQFF. The DNA for the CDR3 is TGTGCCAGCAGCTCCCTCAGCGGGTCGTACAATGAGCAGTTCTTC.

This clone was counted between two and nine times. The chain recombines TRBV19 with TRBJ1-1; tentative D call: TRBD1 (5 bases). In germline, CDR1 is LNHDA, CDR2 SQIVND (reference sequence). This CDR3 spans 14 amino acids. V shed 3 bases and J shed 4 bases, with 12 bases lying between them. The CDR3 DNA reads as TGTGCCAGTAGTATTTCTGTGGGGCTCACTGAAGCTTTCTTT. Its translation is CASSISVGLTEAFF.

Only a few counts were recorded for this clone. CDR3 bases: TGTGCCAGCAGTCGAGGGTTGGACTATGGCTACACCTTC. Translating it yields CASSRGLDYGYTF. The rearrangement joins TRBV6-6 to TRBJ1-2; D unclear. Per the germline V gene, CDR1 is MNHNY and CDR2 is SVGAGI (reference sequence). Trimming took 5 bases from V and 3 from J, leaving 10 bases between them. CDR3 length equals 13 residues.

V gene TRBV7-2 combines with J gene TRBJ1-2; D unclear. V gave up 3 bases and J gave up 6 bases, with 11 bases separating them. This CDR3 is built from 13 residues. CDR1 is SGHTA, CDR2 FQGNSA, per germline. The CDR3 loop is CASSFRDSNGYTF. The CDR3 DNA is TGTGCCAGCAGCTTTCGGGATTCCAATGGCTACACCTTC.